The 21 T cell receptor beta chains given below trace back to one sample, sequenced in a study of CD8+ T cells in alopecia areata. RNA was extracted and reverse transcribed into cDNA as the sequencing template. Profiled with immunoSEQ multiplex PCR; TCRdb holds only in-frame clones, not every one. The table has around 160,000 clones, around 86% seen once. The specimen was CD8+ T cells sorted from blood, collected at week 0. Receptors originate from a human donor with alopecia areata.

The CDR3 spells CASSISGGSSEAFF. The CDR3 coding sequence is TGTGCCAGCAGCATAAGCGGGGGGTCTTCTGAAGCTTTCTTT. V is TRBV11-2 and J is TRBJ1-1; D is perhaps TRBD1 (5 bases). Germline CDR1 is SGHAT and CDR2 is FQNNGV. V lost 5 bases to trimming and J lost 6 bases, with 16 bases between them. This CDR3 is built from 14 residues.

The chain joins TRBV29-1 to TRBJ2-2; D uncertain. V lost 4 bases to trimming and J lost 0 bases, with 6 bases between them. The CDR3 is 13 amino acids. Germline V gives CDR1 SQVTM, CDR2 ANQGSEA. The CDR3 region is CSVVRANTGELFF. CDR3 nucleotides: TGCAGCGTTGTCAGAGCGAACACCGGGGAGCTGTTTTTT.

V and J are TRBV7-3 and TRBJ1-2; 8 bases fit TRBD1. Trimming took 5 bases from V and 0 from J; bases not matched to a gene: 5. This CDR3 has 15 amino acids. CDR1 and CDR2 from the germline V gene are SGHTA and FQGTGA. Here the CDR3 DNA reads TGTGCCAGCAGCACAGGGACAGGCACTAACTATGGCTACACCTTC. It translates to CASSTGTGTNYGYTF.

The chain recombines TRBV7-6 with TRBJ2-2; 8 positions agree with TRBD1. V shed 5 bases, J shed 8 bases, and the junction held 10 bases outside the gene matches. The germline gives CDR1 SGHVS, CDR2 FNYEAQ. The CDR3 is 15 amino acids. CDR3 bases: TGTGCCAGCAGCCGCGATCAGGGGGCTACAGGGGAGCTGTTTTTT. This translates into CASSRDQGATGELFF.

The chain joins TRBV5-6 to TRBJ2-4; the D call may be TRBD1 or TRBD2 (6 bases each). V was clipped by 9 bases and J by 5 bases, with 21 bases between them. There are 15 residues in the CDR3. The V gene's germline CDR1 is SGHDT and CDR2 YYEEEE. In DNA form, the CDR3 reads TGTGCCACCCAAATCAACCGGGGGCGCCAAAACATTCAGTACTTC. This translates into CATQINRGRQNIQYF. The full variable domain, in which reference TRBV5-6 and TRBJ2-4 provide the parts outside the CDR3, is DAGVTQSPTHLIKTRGQQVTLRCSPKSGHDTVSWYQQALGQGPQFIFQYYEEEERQRGNFPDRFSGHQFPNYSSELNVNALLLGDSALYLCATQINRGRQNIQYFGAGTRLSVL.

The V and J genes are TRBV10-3 and TRBJ1-5; D gene unclear. Per the germline V gene, CDR1 is ENHRY and CDR2 is SYGVKD. The CDR3 is made up of 15 amino acids. V dropped 3 bases and J dropped 0 bases, with 9 bases sitting between them. CDR3 amino acids: CAISDFPLSNQPQHF. CDR3 in DNA: TGTGCCATCAGTGATTTCCCACTTAGCAATCAGCCCCAGCATTTT.

This rearrangement joins TRBV27 to TRBJ2-3, with a possible D match to TRBD1 (5 bases). From germline, CDR1 is MNHEY and CDR2 SMNVEV (reference sequence). This CDR3 comprises 15 residues. Between the trimmed V and J ends, which lost 7 bases and 5 bases, there was a span of 19 bases. The CDR3 DNA reads TGTGCCAGCAAGGTGGCAGGGTTACCTGAAGATACGCAGTATTTT. Its translation: CASKVAGLPEDTQYF.

This clone was observed a handful of times. In the same sample, other DNA sequences code for this CDR3. The chain has TRBV4-1 and TRBJ2-5, with 8 bases matching TRBD1. The CDR3 is 14 amino acids. Germline CDR1 is MGHRA and CDR2 is YSYEKL. Germline trimming cut 4 bases from V and 1 base from J; bases unmatched to any gene: 2. The CDR3 loop is CASSLGQGQETQYF. The CDR3 bases are TGCGCCAGCAGCCTCGGACAGGGCCAAGAGACCCAGTACTTC.

The rearrangement joins TRBV5-1 to TRBJ2-7; possibly TRBD2 for D (6 bases). The length of the CDR3 is 13 residues. From germline, CDR1 is SGHRS and CDR2 YFSETQ. Deletions cut 4 bases from V and 5 bases from J, with 13 bases between. This chain's CDR3 is CASSAEPGDEQYF. CDR3 nucleotides: TGCGCCAGCAGCGCAGAACCGGGGGACGAGCAGTACTTC.

The chain has TRBV11-2 and TRBJ2-7; D is undetermined. Germline V gives CDR1 SGHAT, CDR2 FQNNGV. The V gene lost 1 base and the J gene lost 6 bases, with 10 bases spanning the gap. CDR3 size: 13 residues. The CDR3 DNA reads as TGTGCCAGCAGCTTAGTAGGTAACGTCGAGCAGTACTTC. Translating gives CASSLVGNVEQYF.

The rearrangement joins TRBV7-2 to TRBJ2-1; D gene ambiguous. The CDR3 length is 13 residues. Trimming removed 0 bases from V and 7 bases from J, with 7 bases in between. The germline V gene encodes CDR1 SGHTA and CDR2 FQGNSA. The CDR3 DNA reads as TGTGCCAGCAGCTTAGCGTTGGGTAATGAGCAGTTCTTC. Translation: CASSLALGNEQFF.

The CDR3 loop reads CASSLDGLETHFYEQYF. The DNA for the CDR3 is TGTGCCAGCAGCTTAGATGGCTTAGAGACACACTTCTACGAGCAGTACTTC. The chain is built from TRBV7-2 and TRBJ2-7; D gene ambiguous. Germline CDR1 and CDR2: SGHTA and FQGNSA. This CDR3 comprises 17 residues. V shed 1 base and J shed 3 bases, with 19 bases lying between them.

The CDR3 nucleotides read TGTGCCAGCACCAATACAGCATACGAGCAGTACTTC. Amino acid sequence: CASTNTAYEQYF. The rearrangement joins TRBV2 to TRBJ2-7, with unresolved D. There are 12 residues in the CDR3. Germline values: CDR1 SNHLY, CDR2 FYNNEI. Deletions cut 7 bases from V and 4 bases from J, with 11 bases between.

This chain links TRBV5-4 with TRBJ2-1; 11 nucleotides match TRBD2. The CDR3 runs to 14 residues. Germline V CDR1 and CDR2: SGHNT, YYREEE (reference sequence). V shed 4 bases and J 6 bases; nucleotides not matched to a gene: 3. CDR3 region: CASSEGLAVNEQFF. The CDR3 DNA reads TGTGCCAGCAGCGAGGGACTAGCGGTCAATGAGCAGTTCTTC.

The chain employs TRBV7-2 and TRBJ2-7, with TRBD2 identical over 7 bases. This CDR3 contains 19 residues. V shed 1 base and J 0 bases; nucleotides not matched to a gene: 15. Germline V gives CDR1 SGHTA, CDR2 FQGNSA. The CDR3 protein is CASSLGGMGSGTRSYEQYF. The CDR3 DNA follows: TGTGCCAGCAGCTTAGGGGGGATGGGAAGCGGGACGCGCTCCTACGAGCAGTACTTC.

Concerning this clone itself: Additional DNA sequences in this sample encode the identical CDR3. The V call is TRBV27, the J call TRBJ2-2, with unresolved D. The CDR3 covers 12 residues. The V gene's germline CDR1 is MNHEY and CDR2 SMNVEV (reference sequence). V was pared by 6 bases and J by 2 bases, with 4 bases between. CDR3 sequence (DNA): TGTGCCAGCAGCTATAACACCGGGGAGCTGTTTTTT. It is translated as CASSYNTGELFF.

As DNA, the CDR3 is TGTGCCATCACCAAGGGGTCGATAGCTAACTATGGCTACACCTTC. Protein sequence: CAITKGSIANYGYTF. The chain recombines TRBV10-3 with TRBJ1-2, with D possibly being TRBD1 (5 bases). CDR1 is ENHRY and CDR2 is SYGVKD in the germline V gene. The CDR3 is 15 residues long. The V end lost 7 bases, the J end lost 0 bases, and 15 bases lay between the germline ends.

The V gene is TRBV6-5, the J gene TRBJ2-7; 8 nucleotides match TRBD1. CDR1 and CDR2 from the germline V gene are MNHEY and SVGAGI. J was trimmed by 1 base and V by 0 bases; bases with no gene match: 2. The CDR3 consists of 15 residues. CDR3 residues: CASSYSTGVSYEQYF. CDR3 DNA: TGTGCCAGCAGTTACTCGACAGGGGTATCCTACGAGCAGTACTTC.

In its sample, this clone was seen once. The chain is built from TRBV6-6 and TRBJ1-5; 7 bases line up with TRBD1. V shed 6 bases and J 0 bases; nucleotides not matched to a gene: 5. Germline V CDR1 and CDR2: MNHNY, SVGAGI (reference sequence). The CDR3 is made up of 15 amino acids. The DNA of the CDR3 is TGTGCCAGCAGCCAGACAGGGTCTAGCAATCAGCCCCAGCATTTT. This gives the protein CASSQTGSSNQPQHF.

This chain's CDR3 is CASSQDTGGGNEQYF. CDR3 DNA sequence: TGTGCCAGCAGCCAAGATACAGGGGGAGGAAACGAGCAGTACTTC. The V and J genes are TRBV4-2 and TRBJ2-7, with 8 bases that match TRBD1. V shed 0 bases, J shed 5 bases, and the junction held 6 bases outside the gene matches. Germline CDR1 LGHNA, CDR2 YNFKEQ. This CDR3 spans 15 amino acids.

This clone has just a few counts. The V gene is TRBV29-1, the J gene TRBJ2-3; D is ambiguous. Germline V gene data show CDR1 as SQVTM and CDR2 as ANQGSEA. The CDR3 totals 10 residues. V was trimmed by 6 bases and J by 1 base, leaving 2 bases between them. For the CDR3, the DNA is TGCAGCGTCCGCACAGATACGCAGTATTTT. As protein: CSVRTDTQYF.